The rows below give T cell receptor beta chains drawn from one sample of a study of shared clonotypes between healthy human individuals. Sequencing was performed with immunoSEQ multiplex PCR; in TCRdb, only in-frame clones are kept and a portion is missing. The sample holds approximately 2,200,000 clones, around 93% seen once. Sequencing input: naive CD8+ T cells from PBMCs. These receptors were taken from a man aged 18 to 30 in good health. Some clones in this sample may be carry-over from other donors' samples. Both conserved end residues are part of each CDR3. The D gene is left open where the match is weak. Size tells how often a clone was seen (once, few, many) or the class of an expanded clone, and some rows leave it out.

>-|TRBV5-1|TRBJ1-1|-
TGCGCCAGCAGCTTGACGGCACCCCTGAACACTGAAGCTTTCTTT
CASSLTAPLNTEAFF
>TRBD1|TRBV27|TRBJ1-1|once
TGTGCCAGCACCAGACGAGCCGACAGGGTGGTCGCTTACACTGAAGCTTTCTTT
CASTRRADRVVAYTEAFF
>TRBD2|TRBV2|TRBJ2-3|-
TGTGCCAGCAGCGGACTAGTTGAGGGCACAGATACGCAGTATTTT
CASSGLVEGTDTQYF
>-|TRBV10-3|TRBJ2-3|-
TGTGCCATCAGTGAGTCGCAGGGCCTCGCGAGCACAGATACGCAGTATTTT
CAISESQGLASTDTQYF
>TRBD2|TRBV6-1|TRBJ2-7|-
TGTGCCAGCAGTGCCGTAGCGGGAGCCTACGAGCAGTACTTC
CASSAVAGAYEQYF
>TRBD1|TRBV5-1|TRBJ1-1|once
TGCGCCAGCAGCTTAAGGATCGGGACAGGATTTGTCACTGAAGCTTTCTTT
CASSLRIGTGFVTEAFF
>-|TRBV27|TRBJ1-1|-
TGTGCCACCTCGGACGGCTTGAACACTGAAGCTTTCTTT
CATSDGLNTEAFF
>-|TRBV29-1|TRBJ2-7|-
TGCAGCGTCGTTGAAGGCTACGAGCAGTACTTC
CSVVEGYEQYF
>-|TRBV29-1|TRBJ2-6|-
TGCAGCGTTGAAGAAGTGGAGGGTCCCGGGGCCAACGTCCTGACTTTC
CSVEEVEGPGANVLTF
>TRBD2|TRBV7-9|TRBJ2-1|-
TGTGCCAGCAGCTTAGAGACTAGCGGCCACCACAATGAGCAGTTCTTC
CASSLETSGHHNEQFF
>TRBD2|TRBV7-9|TRBJ2-7|once
TGTGCCAGCAGCTTAGCCGAAGAGGGAGGGTCGAGCGAGCAGTACTTC
CASSLAEEGGSSEQYF
>-|TRBV5-5|TRBJ2-7|-
TGTGCCAGCAGCGCGAACCCCCGTATCGAGCAGTACTTC
CASSANPRIEQYF
>-|TRBV9|TRBJ2-5|-
TGTGCCAGCAGCGTTGGCGGACCCCCAGAGACCCAGTACTTC
CASSVGGPPETQYF
>TRBD2|TRBV5-4|TRBJ2-1|-
TGTGCCAGCAGCTCAATAGCGGGAGGGCCTAGAGATGAGCAGTTCTTC
CASSSIAGGPRDEQFF
>-|TRBV28|TRBJ1-1|once
TGTGCCAGCAGTACGGGGTTTACTGAAGCTTTCTTT
CASSTGFTEAFF
>-|TRBV9|TRBJ2-7|-
TGTGCCAGCAGCGGCTCTTCTGAAGGGAACGTCTACGAGCAGTACTTC
CASSGSSEGNVYEQYF
>TRBD1|TRBV6-5|TRBJ1-1|once
TGTGCCAGCACTACTCTCGGACAGGGGTTGACTGAAGCTTTCTTT
CASTTLGQGLTEAFF
>-|TRBV4-1|TRBJ1-2|-
TGCGCCAGCAGCCAAGGGTCCGGGGGTGGCTACACCTTC
CASSQGSGGGYTF
>-|TRBV7-3|TRBJ2-3|-
TGTGCCAGCAGCTTAACGCCGGGTCCCACAGATACGCAGTATTTT
CASSLTPGPTDTQYF
>TRBD1|TRBV19|TRBJ2-7|-
TGTGCCAGTAGTACGAGGACAGGGGGGACTTACGAGCAGTACTTC
CASSTRTGGTYEQYF
>-|TRBV29-1|TRBJ2-2|-
TGCAGCGTCCTAAAAACCGGGGAGCTGTTTTTT
CSVLKTGELFF
>TRBD2|TRBV5-1|TRBJ2-2|-
TGCGCCAGCAGCTGGCCCCTAGCGGGAGGCACCGGGGAGCTGTTTTTT
CASSWPLAGGTGELFF
>TRBD2|TRBV2|TRBJ2-1|-
TGTGCCAGCAGGACGACGATTACTAGCGGGAGTAACTATGAGCAGTTCTTC
CASRTTITSGSNYEQFF
>TRBD1|TRBV30|TRBJ2-5|-
TGTGCCTGGAGTTTGACAGGGGCGGGTGAGCAGTACTTC
CAWSLTGAGEQYF
>-|TRBV4-2|TRBJ1-1|-
TGTGCCAGCAGCCAAGACCTGCGCCGAAGGCCAGTGAACACTGAAGCTTTCTTT
CASSQDLRRRPVNTEAFF
>-|TRBV2|TRBJ2-4|-
TGTGCCAGCAGTGAGACCTATTGGGACATTCAGTACTTC
CASSETYWDIQYF
>TRBD1|TRBV28|TRBJ1-4|-
TGTGCCAGCAGTTTCCGAAGGGGGCGGGATAGTGAAAAACTGTTTTTT
CASSFRRGRDSEKLFF
>-|TRBV9|TRBJ2-4|-
TGTGCCAGCAGCGTAGCTCCAGGGGCGGCGACCAAAAACATTCAGTACTTC
CASSVAPGAATKNIQYF
>TRBD2|TRBV9|TRBJ2-7|-
TGTGCCAGCAGCCCCCTGAGGGGCGGGAGGGCCGACGAGCAGTACTTC
CASSPLRGGRADEQYF
>-|TRBV14|TRBJ1-1|few
TGTGCCAGCAGCCAGGGCGGCGCTGAAGCTTTCTTT
CASSQGGAEAFF
>-|TRBV9|TRBJ2-5|-
TGTGCCAGCAGCGGGGGACGGATCCAAGAGACCCAGTACTTC
CASSGGRIQETQYF
>-|TRBV6-5|TRBJ2-7|-
TGTGCCAGCAGCGGGTGGGGAAGTTCCTCCTACGAGCAGTACTTC
CASSGWGSSSYEQYF
>-|TRBV23-1|TRBJ2-5|-
TGCGCCAGTCAAGCCCGCGGAAGGGAGACCCAGTACTTC
CASQARGRETQYF